This is a list of T cell receptor beta chains from one sample in a study of T cell responses to AZD1222 COVID-19 vaccine. The method was immunoSEQ multiplex PCR; TCRdb's version includes in-frame clones alone and lacks a portion of them. The repertoire has roughly 130,000 clones, 88% of them found once; the top ten carry 7.6%. Sequenced here: peripheral blood, sampled on day 0 of AZD1222 vaccination. The receptors derive from an adult in good health. CDR3s include the opening cysteine and the closing phenylalanine or tryptophan. A D gene is named only where the DNA matches it firmly. Clone size is shown for a subset of rows, as once, few, many or a class of expanded clone.

clone_size	v_call	d_call	j_call	cdr3_aa	cdr3_nt
-	TRBV28	-	TRBJ1-4	CASTSGTTNEKLFF	TGTGCCAGCACTTCCGGGACCACTAATGAAAAACTGTTTTTT
-	TRBV7-2	TRBD2	TRBJ2-7	CASSTGLAGVMYEQYF	TGTGCCAGCAGCACCGGACTAGCGGGAGTTATGTACGAGCAGTACTTC
-	TRBV6-5	-	TRBJ2-7	CASSYAQGSYEQYF	TGTGCCAGCAGTTACGCACAGGGCTCATACGAGCAGTACTTC
-	TRBV30	-	TRBJ1-6	CAWSVQPLASPLHF	TGTGCCTGGAGTGTACAGCCTCTGGCTTCACCCCTCCACTTT
few	TRBV3-1/TRBV3-2	TRBD2	TRBJ2-5	CASRAGTSGGATQYF	TGTGCCAGCAGAGCCGGGACTAGCGGGGGAGCGACCCAGTACTTC
-	TRBV18	-	TRBJ2-2	CASSPPGPNTGELFF	TGTGCCAGCTCACCTCCGGGACCGAACACCGGGGAGCTGTTTTTT
few	TRBV5-1	TRBD1	TRBJ1-5	CASSLTPGQPNQPQHF	TGCGCCAGCAGCCTGACCCCGGGACAGCCAAATCAGCCCCAGCATTTT
-	TRBV6-5	-	TRBJ1-5	CASSYGGGGQPQHF	TGTGCCAGCAGTTACGGGGGGGGCGGTCAGCCCCAGCATTTT
-	TRBV2	-	TRBJ2-7	CASLGSLLDEQYF	TGTGCCAGCCTGGGGAGCCTTCTCGACGAGCAGTACTTC
once	TRBV7-2	TRBD2	TRBJ2-1	CASRPGGPRNNEQFF	TGTGCCAGCAGACCGGGAGGGCCACGTAACAATGAGCAGTTCTTC
-	TRBV7-9	-	TRBJ2-1	CASSRGESSYNEQFF	TGTGCCAGCAGCCGCGGGGAGAGCTCCTACAATGAGCAGTTCTTC
few	TRBV15	-	TRBJ2-1	CATSSPAPSSYNEQFF	TGTGCCACCAGCAGTCCCGCCCCGAGCTCCTACAATGAGCAGTTCTTC
-	TRBV5-4	-	TRBJ2-7	CASSLEGKRHEQYF	TGTGCCAGCAGCTTGGAGGGAAAAAGGCACGAGCAGTACTTC
-	TRBV12-5	TRBD1	TRBJ1-5	CASGGDRVGNQPQHF	TGTGCTAGTGGGGGGGACAGGGTTGGTAATCAGCCCCAGCATTTT
-	TRBV7-2	-	TRBJ2-1	CASSLGGLVNEQFF	TGTGCCAGCAGCTTAGGGGGTCTGGTGAATGAGCAGTTCTTC
few	TRBV10-3	-	TRBJ1-1	CAIREMTGRTEAFF	TGTGCCATCAGGGAAATGACAGGTCGTACTGAAGCTTTCTTT
-	TRBV6-5	-	TRBJ2-7	CASSYTQYSSYEQYF	TGTGCCAGCAGTTACACACAGTACAGCTCCTACGAGCAGTACTTC
few	TRBV6-5	-	TRBJ1-5	CASSQSGGDNQPQHF	TGTGCCAGCAGCCAAAGCGGAGGAGACAATCAGCCCCAGCATTTT
-	TRBV30	TRBD2	TRBJ2-5	CAWSPGRAIQETQYF	TGTGCCTGGAGTCCGGGGAGGGCAATCCAAGAGACCCAGTACTTC
few	TRBV4-3	TRBD1	TRBJ2-2	CASSQPPGQGAGELFF	TGCGCCAGCAGCCAACCACCGGGACAGGGTGCCGGGGAGCTGTTTTTT
-	TRBV4-3	-	TRBJ1-4	CASSQTGATNEKLFF	TGCGCCAGCAGCCAGACGGGAGCAACTAATGAAAAACTGTTTTTT
few	TRBV4-1	TRBD1	TRBJ2-5	CASSQEADRGRWETQYF	TGCGCCAGCAGCCAAGAAGCGGACAGGGGGAGGTGGGAGACCCAGTACTTC
once	TRBV11-2	TRBD1	TRBJ2-3	CASSSWDRGTDTQYF	TGTGCCAGCAGCTCCTGGGACAGGGGCACAGATACGCAGTATTTT
-	TRBV11-3	-	TRBJ2-5	CASSLDGRSQETQYF	TGTGCCAGCAGCTTAGATGGCAGGTCCCAAGAGACCCAGTACTTC
-	TRBV19	-	TRBJ2-1	CASSKDRNEQFF	TGTGCCAGTAGTAAAGACAGGAATGAGCAGTTCTTC
few	TRBV18	-	TRBJ2-7	CASSPDSMREQYF	TGTGCCAGCTCACCGGACAGCATGAGGGAGCAGTACTTC
-	TRBV5-1	-	TRBJ1-4	CASSLDGQSNEKLFF	TGCGCCAGCAGCTTGGACGGACAGTCTAATGAAAAACTGTTTTTT
-	TRBV6-5	TRBD1	TRBJ1-4	CASSYGGTGNEKLFF	TGTGCCAGCAGTTACGGGGGGACAGGGAATGAAAAACTGTTTTTT
few	TRBV9	-	TRBJ1-2	CASSVDRTYGYTF	TGTGCCAGCAGCGTAGACAGGACCTATGGCTACACCTTC
-	TRBV6-4	-	TRBJ1-6	CASSQTYNSPLHF	TGTGCCAGCAGTCAGACCTATAATTCACCCCTCCACTTT
-	TRBV21-1	-	TRBJ1-6	CASRSKVTPGQRESPLHF	TGTGCCAGCAGAAGCAAAGTCACCCCGGGACAGAGGGAGTCACCCCTCCACTTT
-	TRBV7-2	TRBD1	TRBJ2-2	CASSLAPGQGNTGELFF	TGTGCCAGCAGCTTAGCCCCGGGACAGGGGAACACCGGGGAGCTGTTTTTT